The entry below describes one T cell receptor beta chain. The antigen is unknown. These data originate in a study of memory CD4+ T cells and cytomegalovirus serostatus. Study overall: This sample comes from healthy Belgian adults, about nine CMV seropositive, approximately 22 seronegative.

Produced via immunoSEQ multiplex PCR; TCRdb's table is partial and in-frame only. The table records 61,000 or so clones, over 70% of them present only once. This CDR3 has 11 residues. Trimming pared 1 base from V and 8 bases from J, leaving 8 bases between. Germline V gene lookup returns CDR1 DFQATT and CDR2 SNEGSKA (reference sequence). Single viable CD3+CD4+CD8-CD45RO+ cells were sorted as the memory CD4+ T cells. Findings and caveats of the study: Each of 65 to 70 CMV-associated TCRbeta sequences occurred in one to five individuals.

The TCR was taken from an adult in good health and CMV-seronegative. Some clones in this sample may be carry-over from other donors' samples. The V and J genes are TRBV20-1 and TRBJ1-2; D possibly corresponds to TRBD1 (5 bases). Material for sequencing was memory CD4+ T cells from blood. The CDR3 nucleotides are TGCAGTGCTAGAGTGGGGACGGGCTACACCTTC. This translates into CSARVGTGYTF.